This T cell receptor beta chain was retrieved from a study of shared clonotypes between healthy human individuals. Study findings and constraints: Generation probability values for non-shared clonotypes were lower than those for clonotypes shared by all four donors. The small donor group covered limited genetic and exposure diversity. Four donors shared 4.5% to 6.5% of their naive CD4 clonotypes.

Using immunoSEQ multiplex PCR, the repertoire was profiled, and TCRdb retains in-frame clones only, with some absent. The sample contains 300,000 to 400,000 clones, roughly 91% of which appear only once. With 4 bases removed from V and 8 bases from J, the gap between germline ends came to 9 bases. Germline loops: CDR1 SEHNR, CDR2 FQNEAQ (reference sequence). The CDR3 has 12 amino acids. Among the donors, all were Caucasian adults who lived in Nashville, Tennessee. About this clone itself: The target antigen is unknown.

V gene TRBV7-9 combines with J gene TRBJ2-1; D unclear. The sample was memory CD8+ T cells sorted from blood. Stated subset: CD45RO+ cells pooled with CCR7-negative TemRA cells. The sequence derives from a man between 18 and 29 years old in good health. DNA for the CDR3: TGTGCCAGCAGCTCAAACCACCATGAGCAGTTCTTC. Encoded protein: CASSSNHHEQFF.